The present TCR beta chain was sequenced within a study of regulatory T cells in long-lasting Graves disease. Construction of the TCR beta libraries employed iRepertoire HTBI primers in conjunction with Arm-PCR of CDR3 regions. MiXCR was run by TCRdb on the multiplex PCR reads, yielding one entry per CDR3 protein. The table includes about 300,000 distinct CDR3 sequences, around 20% detected once. The CDR3 sequence is 14 residues long. Trimming pared 8 bases from V and 3 bases from J, leaving 13 bases between. CDR1 SGHAT and CDR2 FQNNGV come from the germline V gene. The table lists this clonotype with many counts. Time point denoted: persistent/refractory GD, antithyroid drugs over 5 years with positive TRAb. Following extraction of RNA from PBMCs, that RNA was used to make the TCR library.

This sequence was found in a female donor with Graves disease. The chain is built from TRBV11-2 and TRBJ2-2; D may be TRBD1 (6 bases). The sample was peripheral blood mononuclear cells (PBMCs), taken when the disease was refractory, from a patient treated with antithyroid drugs. CDR3 in DNA: TGTGCCAGCCGTTCAGGGGCTTACACCGGGGAGCTGTTTTTT. Protein sequence: CASRSGAYTGELFF.